This T cell receptor (beta chain) stems from a study of blood T cell repertoires in COVID-19. The overall study: Sample material is recorded as cDNA or gDNA derived from T cells, B-cell-depleted T cells, or PBMCs.

Germline CDR1 is LGHNA and CDR2 is YNFKEQ. CDR3 length: 21 amino acids. Trimming at V came to 0 bases and at J to 0 bases, leaving 16 bases not matched to a gene. Original handling: It was from reference gene primer amplification that nucleated cell counts were estimated. Method: immunoSEQ multiplex PCR; TCRdb's copy keeps in-frame clones and lacks some. V and J calls plus clone size are reproduced from that table; the DNA served to infer D and trimming. This table holds about 200,000 clones, roughly 91% found once. The sequenced sample was peripheral blood. The chain carries TRBV4-2 and TRBJ1-5; TRBD1 matches 8 bases. The TCR was taken from a man aged 35-49 years with active or convalescent COVID-19. Here the CDR3 DNA reads TGTGCCAGCAGCCAAGAATTTAGAAGTGGGTCGACAGGGGCTAGCAATCAGCCCCAGCATTTT. Translation: CASSQEFRSGSTGASNQPQHF.